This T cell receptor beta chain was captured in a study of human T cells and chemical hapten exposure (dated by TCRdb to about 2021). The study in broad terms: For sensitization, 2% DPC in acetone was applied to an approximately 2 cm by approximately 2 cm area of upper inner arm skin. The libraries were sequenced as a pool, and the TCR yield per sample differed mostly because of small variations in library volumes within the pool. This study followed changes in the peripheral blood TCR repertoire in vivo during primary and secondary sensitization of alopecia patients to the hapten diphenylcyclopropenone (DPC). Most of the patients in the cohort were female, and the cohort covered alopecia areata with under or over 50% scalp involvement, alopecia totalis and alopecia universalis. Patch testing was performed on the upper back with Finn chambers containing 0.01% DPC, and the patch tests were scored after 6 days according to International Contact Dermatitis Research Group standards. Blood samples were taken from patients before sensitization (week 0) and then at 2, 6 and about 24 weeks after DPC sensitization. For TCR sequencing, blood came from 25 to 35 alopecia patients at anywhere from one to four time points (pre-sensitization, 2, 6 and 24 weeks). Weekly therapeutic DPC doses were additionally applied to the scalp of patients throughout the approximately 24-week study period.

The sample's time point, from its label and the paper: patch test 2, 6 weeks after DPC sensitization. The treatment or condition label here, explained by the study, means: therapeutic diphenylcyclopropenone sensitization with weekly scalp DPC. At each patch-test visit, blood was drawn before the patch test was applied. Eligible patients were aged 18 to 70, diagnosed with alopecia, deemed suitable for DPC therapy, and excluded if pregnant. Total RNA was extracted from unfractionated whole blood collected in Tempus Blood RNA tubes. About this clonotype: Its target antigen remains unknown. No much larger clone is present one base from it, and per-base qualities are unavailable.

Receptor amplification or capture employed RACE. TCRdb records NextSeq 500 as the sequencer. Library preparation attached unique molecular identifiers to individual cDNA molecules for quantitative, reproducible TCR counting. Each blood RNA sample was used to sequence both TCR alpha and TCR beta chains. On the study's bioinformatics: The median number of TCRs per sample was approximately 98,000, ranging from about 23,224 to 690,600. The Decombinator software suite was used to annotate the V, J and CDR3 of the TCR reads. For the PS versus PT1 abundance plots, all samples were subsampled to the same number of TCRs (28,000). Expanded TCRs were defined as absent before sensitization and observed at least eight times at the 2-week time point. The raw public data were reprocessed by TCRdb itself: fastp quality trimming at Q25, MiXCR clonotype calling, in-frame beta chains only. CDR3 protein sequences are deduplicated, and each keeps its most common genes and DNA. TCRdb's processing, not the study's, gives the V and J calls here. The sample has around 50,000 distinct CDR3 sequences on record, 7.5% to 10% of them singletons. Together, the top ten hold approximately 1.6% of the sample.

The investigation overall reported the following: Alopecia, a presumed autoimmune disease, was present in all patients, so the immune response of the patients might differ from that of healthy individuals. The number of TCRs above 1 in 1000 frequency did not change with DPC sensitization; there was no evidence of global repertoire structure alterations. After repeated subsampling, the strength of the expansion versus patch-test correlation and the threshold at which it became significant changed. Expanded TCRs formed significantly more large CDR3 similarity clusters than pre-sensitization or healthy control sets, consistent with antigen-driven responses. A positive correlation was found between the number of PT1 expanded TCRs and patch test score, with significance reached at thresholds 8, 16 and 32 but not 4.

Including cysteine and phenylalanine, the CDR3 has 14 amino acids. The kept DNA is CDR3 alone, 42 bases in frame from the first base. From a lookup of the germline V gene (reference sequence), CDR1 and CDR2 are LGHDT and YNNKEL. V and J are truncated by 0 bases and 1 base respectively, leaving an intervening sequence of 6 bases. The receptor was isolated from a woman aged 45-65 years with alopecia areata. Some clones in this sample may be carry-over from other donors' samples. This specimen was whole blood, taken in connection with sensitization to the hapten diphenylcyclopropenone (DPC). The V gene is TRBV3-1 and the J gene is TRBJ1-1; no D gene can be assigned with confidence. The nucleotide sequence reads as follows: TGTGCCAGCAGCCAAGAAGGGAGGAACACTGAAGCTTTCTTT. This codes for CASSQEGRNTEAFF.